This T cell receptor beta chain was sequenced in a study of identical twins. As concerns this clonotype: What it binds is unknown.

Overall study results and limits: The study found that models underestimated out-of-frame TCR alpha sharing in monozygotic twins.

The CDR3 is 14 amino acids. Germline CDR1 reads DFQATT; CDR2 reads SNEGSKA (reference sequence). Trimming pared 6 bases from V and 4 bases from J, leaving 17 bases between. With template switching, a universal primer site was added, and the cDNA carried unique molecular identifiers. MiXCR, applied by TCRdb to the 5' RACE reads, yields one record per CDR3 protein. The sample has approximately 500,000 distinct CDR3 sequences, 20% to 25% seen once; the top ten hold about 3%. These same data were also listed under a study on T cells expressing NK-cell markers. This second report adds: TCR beta repertoires came from sorted CD3+CD56+NKG2C+, CD3+CD56+NKG2C- and CD3+CD56-NKG2C+ T cells. An anti-gamma-delta TCR antibody confined sorting to alpha-beta TCR T cells across several of the experiments.

V gene TRBV20-1 combines with J gene TRBJ2-3; D tentatively fits TRBD1 or TRBD2 (5 bases each). The source is a woman aged 18-29 years in good health. The sample comprised CD4+ T cells sorted from blood. In nucleotides, the CDR3 is TGCAGTGCCCACTCCTGGGGGAGCCCAGATACGCAGTATTTT. Protein sequence: CSAHSWGSPDTQYF.